This TCR beta chain was recovered during a study of OX40 agonist ivuxolimab in advanced cancers. Study details: Three patients got partial responses; one had hepatocellular carcinoma and two had cutaneous melanoma. Study-wide results and limits: Clonal expansion among partial responders at 0.1-3.0 mg/kg ranked near the lowest.

V was clipped by 0 bases and J by 1 base, with 7 bases between them. This CDR3 is built from 14 residues. Per germline, CDR1 SGHNT and CDR2 YYREEE (reference sequence). As to this clone: Its antigen is undetermined.

This table comes from immunoSEQ multiplex PCR, and its TCRdb copy is limited to in-frame clones, with some not included. The data hold 60,000 to 80,000 clones, with 89% observed a single time. The rearrangement uses TRBV5-4 and TRBJ1-1, with a weak D call TRBD1 (5 bases). Sequenced material: CD4+ or CD8+ T cells sorted from blood, taken in a trial of the OX40 agonist ivuxolimab. This TCR was sampled from an adult with an advanced solid tumor such as melanoma, head and neck, liver or kidney cancer. The CDR3 region is CASSLGGRNTEAFF. The CDR3 DNA reads as TGTGCCAGCAGCTTGGGGGGCAGGAACACTGAAGCTTTCTTT.